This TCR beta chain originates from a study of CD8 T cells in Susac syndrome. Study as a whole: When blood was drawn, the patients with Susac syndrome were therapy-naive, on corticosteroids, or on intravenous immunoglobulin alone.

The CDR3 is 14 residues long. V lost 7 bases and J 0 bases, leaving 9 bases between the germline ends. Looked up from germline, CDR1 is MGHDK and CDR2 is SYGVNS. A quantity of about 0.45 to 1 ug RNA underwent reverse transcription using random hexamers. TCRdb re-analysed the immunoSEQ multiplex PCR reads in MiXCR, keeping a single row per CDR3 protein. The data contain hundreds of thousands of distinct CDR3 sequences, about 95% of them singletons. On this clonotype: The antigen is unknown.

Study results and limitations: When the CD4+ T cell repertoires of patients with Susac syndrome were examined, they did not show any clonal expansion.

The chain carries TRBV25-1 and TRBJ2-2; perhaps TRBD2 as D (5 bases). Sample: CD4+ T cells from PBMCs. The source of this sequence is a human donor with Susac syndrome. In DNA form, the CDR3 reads TGTGCCAGCACCGGGGATTCGAACACCGGGGAGCTGTTTTTT. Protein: CASTGDSNTGELFF.